This T cell receptor (beta chain) was retrieved from a study of T cell responses to AZD1222 COVID-19 vaccine. Regarding the study as a whole: Spike-wide vaccine-associated CD4 TCRs dominated at 160-218 and 743-854. Once two AZD1222 doses were given, Spike-specific TCR breadth and depth went up. Possibly, clonal diversity was underestimated; donors were largely white British and included more females.

The data were produced by immunoSEQ multiplex PCR, yet TCRdb's version contains in-frame clones alone and is incomplete. The sample shows 99,000 or so clones, 93% of them seen only once. The V end lost 2 bases, the J end lost 10 bases, and 9 bases lay between the germline ends. Germline V CDR1 and CDR2: MNHEY, SVGAGI. This CDR3 is built from 12 residues. As concerns this clone: Its antigen is still unknown.

The chain is built from TRBV6-5 and TRBJ2-1; D not resolved. Sequencing used peripheral blood, obtained on day 0 of AZD1222 vaccination. The sequence was collected from an adult in good health. The DNA for the CDR3 is TGTGCCAGCAGTTACAGACCTCGCGAGCAGTTCTTC. Translated: CASSYRPREQFF.